These 20 T cell receptor beta chains were sequenced from one sample in a study of CD8 T cells in ankylosing spondylitis. Each CDR3 protein is one row after TCRdb ran MiXCR on the 5' RACE reads. The repertoire holds under 250,000 distinct CDR3 sequences, with roughly 32% as singletons. The sample consisted of blood, either unsorted or a sorted T cell fraction (not recorded which). These receptors all stem from a male donor with ankylosing spondylitis or in good health (not recorded which).

This chain connects TRBV6-1 to TRBJ2-5; 8 nucleotides align to TRBD1. Germline V CDR1 and CDR2: MNHNS, SASEGT. The trim removed 6 bases at V and 4 bases at J, leaving 4 bases unmatched. The CDR3 extends over 13 amino acids. The CDR3 spells CASRSTGVETQYF. The CDR3 nucleotides read TGTGCCAGCAGGTCGACAGGGGTAGAGACCCAGTACTTC.

V is TRBV7-2 and J is TRBJ2-7, with D possibly TRBD1 on 6 matching bases. Germline V CDR1 and CDR2: SGHTA, FQGNSA. This CDR3 contains 16 residues. Between the trimmed V and J ends, which lost 4 bases and 3 bases, there was a span of 19 bases. Here the CDR3 reads CASSSNRVFGVYEQYF. The CDR3 DNA is TGTGCCAGCAGCTCCAACAGGGTTTTCGGGGTCTACGAGCAGTACTTC.

This rearrangement joins TRBV6-6 to TRBJ1-5; D is ambiguous. This CDR3 spans 13 amino acids. The V end was cut by 2 bases, the J end by 10 bases, with 12 bases between. The germline V gene has CDR1 MNHNY and CDR2 SVGAGI (reference sequence). CDR3 residues: CASSYEYQRPQHF. The CDR3, as DNA: TGTGCCAGCAGTTACGAGTATCAGCGTCCCCAGCATTTT.

In this sample, this clonotype turned up a few times. The CDR3 DNA sequence: TGCAGTGCTAGTGCGGGGGCTATATCCTACAATGAGCAGTTCTTC. This gives the protein CSASAGAISYNEQFF. The chain recombines TRBV20-1 with TRBJ2-1; a weak D match, TRBD2 (7 bases). The length of the CDR3 is 15 residues. CDR1 is DFQATT, CDR2 SNEGSKA, per germline (reference sequence). V was shortened by 3 bases and J by 1 base, with 13 bases between the two germline ends.

The chain has TRBV3-1 and TRBJ1-3, with a tentative D call TRBD1 (5 bases). The CDR3 runs to 15 residues. Trimming left V 5 bases short and J 0 bases short, with 11 bases between. Germline loops: CDR1 LGHDT, CDR2 YNNKEL (reference sequence). Written as DNA, the CDR3 is TGTGCCAGCAGCGGGGACGGCCTCTCTGGAAACACCATATATTTT. Amino acids: CASSGDGLSGNTIYF.

Many counts were recorded for this clonotype. This chain links TRBV7-9 with TRBJ2-7, with TRBD1 as a possible D gene (5 bases). CDR1 is SEHNR, CDR2 FQNEAQ, per germline (reference sequence). The V and J ends lost 4 bases and 2 bases respectively, with 18 bases between them. The CDR3 has 16 residues. For the CDR3, the DNA is TGTGCCAGCAGCTCCTCTCGGGCAGGGAACACCTACGAGCAGTACTTC. It encodes CASSSSRAGNTYEQYF. Filled out from reference TRBV7-9 and TRBJ2-7, the complete variable domain reads DTGVSQNPRHKITKRGQNVTFRCDPISEHNRLYWYRQTLGQGPEFLTYFQNEAQLEKSRLLSDRFSAERPKGSFSTLEIQRTEQGDSAMYLCASSSSRAGNTYEQYFGPGTRLTVT.

V gene TRBV20-1 combines with J gene TRBJ2-1; D may be TRBD1 or TRBD2 (5 bases each). The germline V gene has CDR1 DFQATT and CDR2 SNEGSKA (reference sequence). Trimming shortened V by 0 bases and J by 2 bases, and 11 bases separated the two germline ends. The CDR3 extends over 15 amino acids. The chain's CDR3 is CSARDRGVPYNEQFF. The CDR3 DNA sequence: TGCAGTGCTAGAGATCGAGGGGTGCCCTACAATGAGCAGTTCTTC.

The J gene is TRBJ2-1, the V gene TRBV29-1; a possible D gene is TRBD2 (5 bases). V shed 4 bases and J shed 0 bases, with 13 bases lying between them. Germline V gene data show CDR1 as SQVTM and CDR2 as ANQGSEA. There are 15 residues in the CDR3. CDR3 protein: CSVVEGLSSYNEQFF. The CDR3 nucleotides read TGCAGCGTTGTTGAGGGCCTGAGCTCCTACAATGAGCAGTTCTTC.

The V gene is TRBV10-3, the J gene TRBJ2-3; D call uncertain. CDR1 is ENHRY and CDR2 is SYGVKD in the germline V gene. This CDR3 region has 13 residues. Trimming stripped 0 bases from V and 4 bases from J, with 5 bases between. CDR3 sequence reads: CAISESAPDTQYF. Here the CDR3 DNA reads TGTGCCATCAGTGAGTCGGCCCCAGATACGCAGTATTTT.

This clonotype has only one observation. The rearrangement joins TRBV3-1 to TRBJ2-5; 9 positions agree with TRBD2. Looked up from germline, CDR1 is LGHDT and CDR2 is YNNKEL (reference sequence). The CDR3 is 20 residues long. V gave up 0 bases and J gave up 1 base; unmatched junction bases: 15. CDR3 protein: CASSQDRLADLTGCQETQYF. The CDR3 coding sequence is TGTGCCAGCAGCCAAGATCGACTAGCGGACCTCACGGGGTGCCAAGAGACCCAGTACTTC.

This clonotype has more than one count but fewer than ten. The gene calls are TRBV6-5 and TRBJ2-7; D is unresolved. Trimming removed 7 bases from V and 6 bases from J, with 13 bases in between. Per germline, CDR1 MNHEY and CDR2 SVGAGI. The CDR3 is made up of 12 amino acids. The CDR3 sequence: CASKGPTLEQYF. CDR3 coding DNA: TGTGCCAGCAAAGGACCGACGCTCGAGCAGTACTTC.

The chain uses TRBV12-3 or TRBV12-4 and TRBJ2-1, with 13 positions matching TRBD2. With 8 bases clipped from V and 2 bases from J, the junction kept 6 bases outside the gene matches. The CDR3 runs to 16 residues. Here the CDR3 reads CASAQTSGGTYNEQFF. CDR3 bases: TGTGCCAGCGCGCAGACTAGCGGGGGGACCTACAATGAGCAGTTCTTC.

In this sample, this clonotype turned up a few times. This chain links TRBV20-1 with TRBJ1-1; TRBD1 agrees at 7 bases. J was trimmed by 10 bases and V by 6 bases; bases with no gene match: 11. Germline CDR1 is DFQATT and CDR2 is SNEGSKA (reference sequence). This CDR3 region has 12 residues. The CDR3 spells CSAPHGTDLAFF. DNA of the CDR3: TGCAGTGCACCACATGGGACAGACCTAGCTTTCTTT.

This clonotype was recorded a few times. The chain joins TRBV7-6 to TRBJ2-1; 14 bases map to TRBD2. CDR3 length equals 18 residues. Germline V gene sequence: CDR1 SGHVS, CDR2 FNYEAQ. J was trimmed by 0 bases and V by 6 bases; bases with no gene match: 7. The CDR3 spells CASRGLAGGPSSYNEQFF. The CDR3 region has the DNA TGTGCCAGCAGAGGACTAGCGGGGGGTCCGAGCTCCTACAATGAGCAGTTCTTC.

In its sample, this clonotype was seen a few times. The chain combines TRBV20-1 with TRBJ2-7; D is undetermined. Per germline, CDR1 DFQATT and CDR2 SNEGSKA (reference sequence). Trimming stripped 6 bases from V and 0 bases from J, with 15 bases between. The CDR3 loop spans 14 amino acids. CDR3: CSAPRWPSSYEQYF. Written as DNA, the CDR3 is TGCAGTGCCCCCAGGTGGCCCAGCTCCTACGAGCAGTACTTC.

The chain is built from TRBV5-1 and TRBJ1-1, with 11 bases aligning to TRBD1. Trimming at V came to 3 bases and at J to 0 bases, leaving 1 base not matched to a gene. The CDR3 is made up of 15 amino acids. Germline CDR1 and CDR2: SGHRS and YFSETQ. Here the CDR3 DNA reads TGCGCCAGCAGCTGGACAGGGGGCGTGAACACTGAAGCTTTCTTT. Residues: CASSWTGGVNTEAFF.

The DNA of the CDR3 is TGTGCCAGCAGCCGGGACTACGGGGAGCAGTACTTC. Its translation: CASSRDYGEQYF. The V and J genes are TRBV6-5 and TRBJ2-7; 7 nucleotides align to TRBD2. This CDR3 is 12 amino acids long. The junction had 6 bases not matched to a gene; V was cut back by 6 bases and J by 7 bases. Germline V gives CDR1 MNHEY, CDR2 SVGAGI.

This clonotype showed up just a few times. The chain links TRBV12-3 or TRBV12-4 to TRBJ2-1; 12 positions agree with TRBD2. This CDR3 is built from 15 residues. V shed 6 bases, J shed 7 bases, and the junction held 7 bases outside the gene matches. CDR3 amino acids: CASSLLAGGRNEQFF. The CDR3 DNA reads as TGTGCCAGCAGCCTACTAGCGGGGGGAAGGAATGAGCAGTTCTTC.

The table lists this clonotype with a count of one. At one end the junction does not follow the germline gene, possibly because of a read error. The CDR3 is CASSVGAGGLSDTHYF. The CDR3 region has the DNA TGTGCCAGCAGCGTAGGAGCGGGGGGGCTTTCTGATACGCATTATTTT. The genes are TRBV9 and TRBJ2-3, with 10 nucleotides matching TRBD2. CDR1 is SGDLS and CDR2 is YYNGEE in the germline V gene. The CDR3 contains 16 residues.

This clonotype was counted once. V is TRBV11-2 and J is TRBJ2-1; the D is unclear. The CDR3 has 13 residues. Germline-derived CDR1 and CDR2 are SGHAT and FQNNGV. V shed 5 bases and J shed 10 bases, with 15 bases lying between them. The CDR3 protein is CASSQEEFFEQFF. CDR3 in DNA: TGTGCCAGCAGCCAAGAGGAATTTTTCGAGCAGTTCTTC.